The 27 T cell receptor beta chains below come from one sample, sequenced in a study of T cell responses to AZD1222 COVID-19 vaccine. Assay: immunoSEQ multiplex PCR; the TCRdb copy retains only in-frame clones and omits some. The sample lists approximately 88,000 clones, 85% to 90% occurring once. The sample here was peripheral blood, taken 28 days after the second AZD1222 dose. These receptors all stem from an adult who received the AZD1222 COVID-19 vaccine.

The chain has TRBV5-1 and TRBJ2-1; 10 nucleotides agree with TRBD2. Looked up from germline, CDR1 is SGHRS and CDR2 is YFSETQ. This CDR3 has 16 residues. The V segment lost 2 bases and the J segment 4 bases; nucleotides outside the gene matches: 6. The CDR3 reads CASSLELAGVYNEQFF. The CDR3 DNA reads as TGCGCCAGCAGCTTAGAGCTAGCGGGGGTATACAATGAGCAGTTCTTC. The full variable domain, its missing parts supplied by reference TRBV5-1 and TRBJ2-1, is KAGVTQTPRYLIKTRGQQVTLSCSPISGHRSVSWYQQTPGQGLQFLFEYFSETQRNKGNFPGRFSGRQFSNSRSEMNVSTLELGDSALYLCASSLELAGVYNEQFFGPGTRLTVL.

The chain employs TRBV18 and TRBJ1-3, with 7 bases that match TRBD1. Germline values: CDR1 KGHSH, CDR2 LQKENI. Trimming cost V 4 bases and J 3 bases; bases outside gene matches: 9. CDR3 size: 16 residues. The CDR3 sequence: CASSLNRGELGNTIYF. DNA of the CDR3: TGTGCCAGCTCACTCAACAGGGGAGAACTTGGAAACACCATATATTTT.

J is TRBJ1-2 and V is TRBV12-5; no reliable D call. Germline V gene lookup returns CDR1 LGHNT and CDR2 FRNRAP. V lost 3 bases to trimming and J lost 4 bases, with 9 bases between them. CDR3 size: 13 residues. The DNA for the CDR3 is TGTGCTAGTGGTTTCTGGAGCTCCTATGGCTACACCTTC. It encodes CASGFWSSYGYTF.

The chain recombines TRBV6-5 with TRBJ1-1, with TRBD1 identical over 8 bases. CDR3 length: 15 amino acids. Germline lookup yields CDR1 MNHEY and CDR2 SVGAGI. Trimming at V came to 6 bases and at J to 4 bases, leaving 10 bases not matched to a gene. DNA for the CDR3: TGTGCCAGCAGATTACATCAGGGGGCGCTCACTGAAGCTTTCTTT. Protein sequence: CASRLHQGALTEAFF.

The chain recombines TRBV19 with TRBJ1-5, with D perhaps matching TRBD1 (6 bases). Trimming cost V 7 bases and J 2 bases, with 9 bases left between them. The CDR3 length is 13 residues. Germline values: CDR1 LNHDA, CDR2 SQIVND (reference sequence). CDR3 DNA: TGTGCCAGTAACAGGGCTGGCAATCAGCCCCAGCATTTT. Residues: CASNRAGNQPQHF.

In this sample, this clone turned up a few times. The rearrangement uses TRBV7-8 and TRBJ2-1, with D possibly TRBD2 on 5 matching bases. V was trimmed by 3 bases and J by 2 bases, leaving 11 bases between them. Per germline, CDR1 SGHVS and CDR2 FQNEAQ. The CDR3 has 15 amino acids. The CDR3 nucleotides are TGTGCCAGCAGCTTCCGGCTAGCCCCCTACAATGAGCAGTTCTTC. Encoded protein: CASSFRLAPYNEQFF.

This clone showed up just a few times. V and J are TRBV10-2 and TRBJ2-7, with 11 positions matching TRBD1. The J segment lost 3 bases and the V segment lost 7 bases, leaving 8 bases of the junction unmatched. In germline, CDR1 is WSHSY, CDR2 SAAADI. The CDR3 is 15 residues long. In nucleotides, the CDR3 is TGCGCCAGCATCCTCGGACAGGGGGCCGGCTACGAGCAGTACTTC. Its translation is CASILGQGAGYEQYF.

This rearrangement joins TRBV5-4 to TRBJ2-5, with TRBD1 matching 9 bases. The V and J ends lost 4 bases and 5 bases, in that order; junction bases with no gene match: 9. Germline CDR1 SGHNT, CDR2 YYREEE (reference sequence). This CDR3 contains 15 residues. The CDR3 coding sequence is TGTGCCAGCAGCCCGGGAGGCGGACAGGGGGAGACCCAGTACTTC. This encodes CASSPGGGQGETQYF.

Only one count was recorded for this clone. The V gene is TRBV5-1, the J gene TRBJ1-1; D is possibly TRBD1 (5 bases). The germline gives CDR1 SGHRS, CDR2 YFSETQ. The length of the CDR3 is 17 residues. V lost 0 bases, J lost 0 bases, and 15 bases lay in between. CDR3 in DNA: TGCGCCAGCAGCTTGGCGGGGCTAGGGAACATGAACACTGAAGCTTTCTTT. Translating it yields CASSLAGLGNMNTEAFF.

This chain joins TRBV6-1 and TRBJ1-2; D is unclear. CDR1 is MNHNS, CDR2 SASEGT, per germline. The germline V and J ends were trimmed by 2 bases and 4 bases, with 11 bases remaining between them. The CDR3 consists of 14 residues. The CDR3: CASSETARFYGYTF. In DNA, the CDR3 is TGTGCCAGCAGTGAAACGGCACGCTTCTATGGCTACACCTTC.

In DNA, the CDR3 is TGTGCCATCAGTGCACTTGAAGATACGCAGTATTTT. This sequence encodes CAISALEDTQYF. V is TRBV10-3 and J is TRBJ2-3; unclear D gene. V was trimmed by 4 bases and J by 5 bases, leaving 7 bases between them. The CDR3 spans 12 residues. CDR1 and CDR2 from the germline V gene are ENHRY and SYGVKD.

This sequence joins TRBV2 and TRBJ2-3, with D unresolved. Trimming took off 7 bases at V and 5 bases at J, with 7 bases between the two ends. Germline CDR1 is SNHLY and CDR2 is FYNNEI. The length of the CDR3 is 11 residues. CDR3 nucleotides: TGTGCCAGCATGAGGCAAGATACGCAGTATTTT. Translating gives CASMRQDTQYF.

The J gene is TRBJ2-3, the V gene TRBV6-1; tentatively, D is TRBD2 (7 bases). The V gene lost 2 bases and the J gene lost 2 bases, with 14 bases spanning the gap. The CDR3 loop spans 16 amino acids. CDR1 is MNHNS, CDR2 SASEGT, per germline. Here the CDR3 reads CASSERGGGVTDTQYF. For the CDR3, the DNA is TGTGCCAGCAGTGAAAGGGGGGGTGGAGTCACAGATACGCAGTATTTT.

The rearrangement uses TRBV18 and TRBJ1-6; 9 bases are a match to TRBD1. Trimming at V came to 8 bases and at J to 7 bases, leaving 3 bases not matched to a gene. CDR1 is KGHSH and CDR2 is LQKENI in the germline V gene. This CDR3 region has 13 residues. The CDR3 sequence is CASGQGNNSPLHF. In DNA form, the CDR3 reads TGTGCCAGCGGACAGGGGAACAATTCACCCCTCCACTTT.

This chain connects TRBV20-1 to TRBJ1-2; TRBD1 matches at 9 bases. V was clipped by 3 bases and J by 6 bases; unmatched bases: 11. CDR1 and CDR2 (germline): DFQATT, SNEGSKA (reference sequence). The CDR3 runs to 15 residues. The CDR3, as DNA: TGCAGTGCTAGTAGATGGGGACAGGGAAGTCATGGCTACACCTTC. Its translation: CSASRWGQGSHGYTF.

The CDR3 nucleotides read TGTGCCAGCAGCCAAGTGGACAGGGCCTTAAACACTGAAGCTTTCTTT. This translates into CASSQVDRALNTEAFF. The chain has TRBV4-2 and TRBJ1-1, with 8 bases identical to TRBD1. Germline CDR1 is LGHNA and CDR2 is YNFKEQ. This CDR3 is 16 amino acids long. V was pared by 1 base and J by 2 bases, with 6 bases of the junction left unmatched.

The rearrangement joins TRBV6-1 to TRBJ2-7, with 9 bases identical to TRBD1. The CDR3 is 15 residues long. CDR1 is MNHNS, CDR2 SASEGT, per germline. The trim removed 3 bases at V and 2 bases at J, leaving 5 bases unmatched. The CDR3 sequence is CASSEGQGTTYEQYF. The CDR3, as DNA: TGTGCCAGCAGTGAGGGACAGGGTACGACCTACGAGCAGTACTTC.

Remarks on this clone: The same CDR3 can be traced to other DNA sequences in this sample. The CDR3 loop is CASSFYEQYF. In DNA, the CDR3 is TGTGCCAGCAGTTTTTACGAGCAGTACTTC. V and J are TRBV6-5 and TRBJ2-7; unclear D gene. Trimming pared 4 bases from V and 4 bases from J, leaving 2 bases between. The length of the CDR3 is 10 residues. CDR1 is MNHEY and CDR2 is SVGAGI in the germline V gene.

The V call is TRBV7-8, the J call TRBJ2-5, with D tentatively TRBD1 or TRBD2 (5 bases each). Germline lookup yields CDR1 SGHVS and CDR2 FQNEAQ. The CDR3 runs 14 residues. V lost 1 base, J lost 5 bases, and 11 bases lay in between. CDR3 nucleotide sequence: TGTGCCAGCAGCTTAGTAACAGGCGGGGAGACCCAGTACTTC. This sequence encodes CASSLVTGGETQYF.

The chain links TRBV15 to TRBJ1-5; TRBD1 aligns across 7 bases. CDR1 is LNHNV, CDR2 YYDKDF, per germline (reference sequence). V lost 7 bases, J lost 0 bases, and 6 bases stayed unmatched. The CDR3 is made up of 15 amino acids. Here the CDR3 DNA reads TGTGCCACCAAACAGGGACAGAATAGCAATCAGCCCCAGCATTTT. This encodes CATKQGQNSNQPQHF.

The gene calls are TRBV4-1 and TRBJ1-1; 10 bases match TRBD1. V dropped 2 bases and J dropped 2; count of bases not matched to a gene: 2. Germline-derived CDR1 and CDR2 are MGHRA and YSYEKL. The CDR3 totals 15 residues. The CDR3 protein is CASSQPTGGNTEAFF. In DNA form, the CDR3 reads TGCGCCAGCAGCCAACCGACAGGGGGCAACACTGAAGCTTTCTTT.

A single count supports this clone. The chain uses TRBV7-3 and TRBJ1-1, with D uncertain. This CDR3 comprises 16 residues. The V end was cut by 5 bases, the J end by 6 bases, with 22 bases between. The germline gives CDR1 SGHTA, CDR2 FQGTGA. This CDR3 is CASSPRPGNLLAEAFF. The DNA for the CDR3 is TGTGCCAGCAGCCCGCGGCCGGGGAATCTTCTCGCTGAAGCTTTCTTT. The full variable domain, rest sourced from reference TRBV7-3 and TRBJ1-1, is GAGVSQTPSNKVTEKGKYVELRCDPISGHTALYWYRQSLGQGPEFLIYFQGTGAADDSGLPNDRFFAVRPEGSVSTLKIQRTERGDSAVYLCASSPRPGNLLAEAFFGQGTRLTVV.

The rearrangement links TRBV7-6 to TRBJ1-5, with D perhaps TRBD1 (6 bases). This CDR3 spans 13 amino acids. Per the germline V gene, CDR1 is SGHVS and CDR2 is FNYEAQ. Trimming took off 4 bases at V and 4 bases at J, with 8 bases between the two ends. The CDR3 bases are TGTGCCAGCAGCTCAGACAGGAATCAGCCCCAGCATTTT. It translates to CASSSDRNQPQHF.

This sequence joins TRBV15 and TRBJ1-1, with 9 bases lining up with TRBD1. This CDR3 spans 15 amino acids. Germline CDR1 reads LNHNV; CDR2 reads YYDKDF (reference sequence). The V segment lost 0 bases and the J segment 5 bases; nucleotides outside the gene matches: 4. CDR3 region: CATSREGTGRTEAFF. The DNA of the CDR3 is TGTGCCACCAGCAGAGAGGGGACAGGGAGGACTGAAGCTTTCTTT.

The rearrangement links TRBV30 to TRBJ1-3; perhaps TRBD1 as D (6 bases). Germline V CDR1 and CDR2: GTSNPN, SVGIG (reference sequence). This CDR3 is 13 amino acids long. The ends were cut back, 1 base at V and 9 bases at J, with 13 bases in the middle. The CDR3 bases are TGTGCCTGGAGTGGGCAGGGGTTTGGCACCATATATTTT. This encodes CAWSGQGFGTIYF. The full variable domain, completed using reference TRBV30 and TRBJ1-3, is SQTIHQWPATLVQPVGSPLSLECTVEGTSNPNLYWYRQAAGRGLQLLFYSVGIGQISSEVPQNLSASRPQDRQFILSSKKLLLSDSGFYLCAWSGQGFGTIYFGEGSWLTVV.

V gene TRBV11-2 combines with J gene TRBJ2-7; D is perhaps TRBD2 (5 bases). Trimming removed 0 bases from V and 4 bases from J, with 7 bases in between. This CDR3 has 13 amino acids. Germline V gene sequence: CDR1 SGHAT, CDR2 FQNNGV. The CDR3 nucleotides are TGTGCCAGCAGCTTAGATCGGGGATACGAGCAGTACTTC. Encoded protein: CASSLDRGYEQYF. The variable domain in full, completed from reference TRBV11-2 and TRBJ2-7, reads EAGVAQSPRYKIIEKRQSVAFWCNPISGHATLYWYQQILGQGPKLLIQFQNNGVVDDSQLPKDRFSAERLKGVDSTLKIQPAKLEDSAVYLCASSLDRGYEQYFGPGTRLTVT.

The rearrangement uses TRBV6-1 and TRBJ1-1; D is ambiguous. The CDR3 runs to 13 residues. The germline gives CDR1 MNHNS, CDR2 SASEGT. V lost 2 bases and J lost 0, with 4 bases in between. In nucleotides, the CDR3 is TGTGCCAGCAGTGAATGGATGAACACTGAAGCTTTCTTT. Its protein product is CASSEWMNTEAFF.